The entry that follows covers one TCR beta chain sequence. Its recognized antigen is unknown. Base-call qualities are not available, and no considerably larger clone is one nucleotide away. Relative to germline, V is 0 bases shorter and J is 8 bases shorter, with 17 bases between their ends. CDR1 and CDR2 are read off the germline V gene as SGHDN and FVKESK. There are 16 amino acids in the CDR3, from cysteine to phenylalanine inclusive. Here the CDR3 DNA is all that survives: 48 bases in frame from base 1. This entry is derived from a study of blood T cell repertoires in COVID-19 (dated by TCRdb to 2019 to 2021). For the wider study: Collaborator samples came from the United States, Italy and Spain and covered acute and convalescent phases of COVID-19. The repertoires were released in a freely available public database intended as a resource for research on the immune response to SARS-CoV-2. The prospective study material was composed of cDNA or gDNA derived from T cells, B-cell-depleted T cells, or PBMCs. Deeply sampled blood TCRbeta repertoires from subjects exposed to, actively infected with, or recovered from COVID-19 were included in the dataset. Where HLA class I and class II types were available, the types were taken from metadata supplied by the sample provider, not from assay-based typing. Samples came from the ongoing ImmuneRACE study (first 160 participants) plus 1,254 subjects from 6 global collaborators. The sample metadata nearly always contained a de-identified subject ID, COVID-19 status, age in years and sex.

The collaborating institutions used their own protocols to collect whole blood in K2EDTA tubes. For TCRbeta analysis, collaborators shipped samples in one of three forms: frozen whole blood, isolated PBMCs, or DNA extracted from either of those sample types. TCRbeta CDR3 regions were amplified from genomic DNA by means of the immunoSEQ Assay, a bias-controlled multiplex PCR. Under the source paper's analysis protocol: Nucleated cell counts per sample were estimated from amplification of reference gene primers within the assay. Sequence reads were collapsed and filtered to measure the absolute abundance of every unique TCRbeta CDR3 rearrangement. For each sample, productive Simpson clonality was calculated by taking the square root of Simpson's diversity index across productive rearrangements. This is the immuneACCESS table as TCRdb keeps it, with only in-frame sequences that have V and J called. A part of the clones is gone; compared with another copy, unresolved V genes explain less than half, and the rest is unexplained. Clonal size and the V and J genes are those of that table, whereas D and trimming came from the DNA. The sample table shows 110,000 or so clones, and 70% to 90% are seen once. Around 3.5% of the sample is in the top ten clones.

Broader findings and caveats from the paper: The quantity of clinical and demographic metadata differed by source and by participant and was supplied without curation.

Recombination linked TRBV14 to TRBJ2-4; TRBD2 could be the D gene, as 7 bases match. Sequencing was carried out using peripheral blood. The receptor was isolated from a man aged 40-49 years with acute or convalescent COVID-19. The nucleotide sequence is TGTGCCAGCAGCCAAGAGACCGCGGGGGCGCGGGACATTCAGTACTTC. Translation gives CASSQETAGARDIQYF.